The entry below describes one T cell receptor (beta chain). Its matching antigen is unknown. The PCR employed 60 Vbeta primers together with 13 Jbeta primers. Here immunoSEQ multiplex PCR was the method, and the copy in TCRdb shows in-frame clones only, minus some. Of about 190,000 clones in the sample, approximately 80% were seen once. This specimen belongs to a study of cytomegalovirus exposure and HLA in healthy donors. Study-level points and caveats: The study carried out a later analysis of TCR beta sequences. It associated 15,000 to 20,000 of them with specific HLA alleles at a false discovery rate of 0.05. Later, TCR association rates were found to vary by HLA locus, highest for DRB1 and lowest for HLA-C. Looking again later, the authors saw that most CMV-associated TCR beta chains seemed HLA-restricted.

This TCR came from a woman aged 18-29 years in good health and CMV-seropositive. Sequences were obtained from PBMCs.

CDR3 sequence reads: CASPGGQPQHF. The CDR3 DNA is TGTGCCAGCCCGGGGGGGCAGCCCCAGCATTTT. V gene TRBV12-1 combines with J gene TRBJ1-5. TRBV12-1 is a known pseudogene. The CDR3 runs to 11 residues.